This T cell receptor beta chain was documented in a study of shared clonotypes between healthy human individuals. CDR1 MGHRA and CDR2 YSYEKL come from the germline V gene. V lost 2 bases, J lost 0 bases, and 11 bases lay in between. The CDR3 contains 15 residues. Ten immunoSEQ deep assay plates were used by the authors to sequence unsorted PBMC DNA. Methods used by the authors: ImmunoSEQ only sent back junction sequences with no quality scores, so filtering was done differently. Repertoires were generated with immunoSEQ multiplex PCR, while TCRdb's copy carries only in-frame clones and drops some. V and J calls and clone size are those listed in that table; D and trimming were worked out from the DNA. The data hold a few hundred thousand clones, with 70% to 80% observed a single time.

V gene TRBV4-1 combines with J gene TRBJ2-7; D gene uncertain. The sequencing input was PBMCs. This clonotype was sampled from a middle-aged woman in good health. Some clones in this sample may be carry-over from other donors' samples. CDR3: CASSQNSASSYEQYF. In DNA form, the CDR3 reads TGCGCCAGCAGCCAAAACAGCGCGAGCTCCTACGAGCAGTACTTC.